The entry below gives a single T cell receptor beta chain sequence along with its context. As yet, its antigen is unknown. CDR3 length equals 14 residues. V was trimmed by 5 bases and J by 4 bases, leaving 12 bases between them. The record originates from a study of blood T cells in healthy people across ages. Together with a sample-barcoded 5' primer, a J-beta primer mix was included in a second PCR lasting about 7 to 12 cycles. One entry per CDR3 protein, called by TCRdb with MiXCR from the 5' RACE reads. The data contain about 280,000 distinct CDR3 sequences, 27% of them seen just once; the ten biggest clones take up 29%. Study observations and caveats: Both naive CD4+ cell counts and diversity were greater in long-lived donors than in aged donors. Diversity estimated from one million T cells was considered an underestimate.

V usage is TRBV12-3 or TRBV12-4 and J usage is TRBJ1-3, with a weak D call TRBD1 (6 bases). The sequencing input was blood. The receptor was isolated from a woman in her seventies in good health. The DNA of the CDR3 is TGTGCCAGCAGTAACTACAGGGACGGAAACACCATATATTTT. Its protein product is CASSNYRDGNTIYF.